The 9 T cell receptor beta chains presented below share a single source sample, sequenced in a study of monozygotic twins with inflammatory bowel disease. Each CDR3 protein gets one entry in TCRdb, which reprocessed the 5' RACE reads and gives no DNA. The sample has under 130,000 distinct CDR3 sequences; the top ten hold approximately 1.8%. Sequencing was done on a sample of blood. Receptor source: a human donor with ulcerative colitis or Crohn's disease, or a healthy co-twin of an affected twin (not recorded which).

Here the CDR3 reads CATSDLAAAGKRPTGELFF. V usage is TRBV24-1 and J usage is TRBJ2-2; as DNA is missing, the TRBD1 call by TCRdb cannot be tested. CDR1 is KGHDR, CDR2 SFDVKD, per germline. The CDR3 covers 19 residues.

The rearrangement joins TRBV20-1 to TRBJ2-3; the D call from TCRdb, TRBD2, cannot be confirmed without DNA. Looked up from germline, CDR1 is DFQATT and CDR2 is SNEGSKA (reference sequence). CDR3 size: 16 residues. CDR3 residues: CSAPGGLRLRVDTQYF.

This chain joins TRBV12-3 or TRBV12-4 and TRBJ1-5. CDR3 size: 14 residues. The CDR3 loop is CASSFLLGNQPQHF.

The chain recombines TRBV5-1 with TRBJ2-2; TCRdb lists TRBD1, though no DNA is available to test this call. The CDR3 is 14 residues long. Germline CDR1 is SGHRS and CDR2 is YFSETQ. CDR3: CASSRGQNTGELFF.

The chain has TRBV5-5 and TRBJ2-6. CDR3 length equals 15 residues. From germline, CDR1 is SGHKS and CDR2 YYEKEE (reference sequence). CDR3 protein: CASSLGMPGANVLTF.

The chain carries TRBV20-1 and TRBJ2-1; TCRdb picks TRBD1, but there is no DNA to check that call. This CDR3 comprises 13 residues. Germline assignment: CDR1 DFQATT and CDR2 SNEGSKA (reference sequence). CDR3 loop: CSASPAGTQEQFF.

V is TRBV7-8 and J is TRBJ2-1; TCRdb gives TRBD1 as the D gene, but with no DNA this cannot be confirmed. Germline V CDR1 and CDR2: SGHVS, FQNEAQ. This CDR3 is 15 amino acids long. The CDR3 sequence is CASSLAQGFGNEQFF.

This chain connects TRBV5-1 to TRBJ2-4; TCRdb indicates TRBD2, and absent DNA this call remains unverified. The CDR3 loop spans 20 amino acids. Germline V gene data show CDR1 as SGHRS and CDR2 as YFSETQ. CDR3: CASSPLPGTSGGVIKNIQYF.

V is TRBV7-2 and J is TRBJ2-2; TCRdb indicates TRBD1, and absent DNA this call remains unverified. Germline V lookup: CDR1 SGHTA, CDR2 FQGNSA. The CDR3 spans 14 residues. This CDR3 is CASSPSRNTGELFF.